The 29 T cell receptor beta chains reported below all come from one sample, sequenced in a study of PD-L1 blockade in urothelial cancer. The time point here: pretreatment peripheral blood. Repertoires were generated with immunoSEQ multiplex PCR, while TCRdb's copy carries only in-frame clones and drops some. The sample consists of about 50,000 clones, 86% of them appearing once. Sequenced here: PBMCs, sampled around atezolizumab (anti-PD-L1) treatment. Receptor source: a man between 60 and 75 years old with urothelial cancer.

The J gene is TRBJ2-7, the V gene TRBV14; 11 bases align to TRBD1. Looked up from germline, CDR1 is SGHDN and CDR2 is FVKESK. Trimming took 3 bases from V and 5 from J; bases not matched to a gene: 6. The CDR3 runs to 15 residues. CDR3 DNA: TGTGCCAGCAGCCACTGGACAGGGGGCGAGGACGAGCAGTACTTC. This codes for CASSHWTGGEDEQYF.

This clone has just one count. The chain uses TRBV7-6 and TRBJ2-7; the D gene is possibly TRBD1 (5 bases). CDR1 and CDR2 from the germline V gene are SGHVS and FNYEAQ. The CDR3 runs 15 residues. V was clipped by 2 bases and J by 0 bases, with 11 bases between them. CDR3 coding DNA: TGTGCCAGCAGCTTATCCGACAGTATCTCCTACGAGCAGTACTTC. Amino acid sequence: CASSLSDSISYEQYF.

This chain joins TRBV10-2 and TRBJ2-2; TRBD2 matches 9 bases. This CDR3 has 15 residues. Germline CDR1 WSHSY, CDR2 SAAADI. J was trimmed by 5 bases and V by 3 bases; bases with no gene match: 4. CDR3 in amino acids: CASSDGLAWTGELFF. The CDR3 region has the DNA TGCGCCAGCAGTGACGGACTAGCGTGGACCGGGGAGCTGTTTTTT.

This chain connects TRBV4-1 to TRBJ1-3, with D unresolved. The CDR3 contains 16 residues. The V gene's germline CDR1 is MGHRA and CDR2 YSYEKL. Trimming took 0 bases from V and 4 from J, leaving 13 bases between them. The CDR3 region is CASSQDLTKAGNTIYF. DNA of the CDR3: TGCGCCAGCAGCCAAGATCTAACAAAAGCGGGAAACACCATATATTTT.

The chain combines TRBV11-3 with TRBJ1-1, with TRBD1 as a possible D gene (5 bases). Germline CDR1 reads SGHNT; CDR2 reads YENEEA. V lost 2 bases, J lost 4 bases, and 11 bases lay in between. This CDR3 comprises 14 residues. The CDR3 coding sequence is TGTGCCAGCAGCTTAAGGGGCAGGGTCACTGAAGCTTTCTTT. Its protein product is CASSLRGRVTEAFF.

This clone was recorded a few times. CDR3 residues: CASSPNSGVGNTIYF. The CDR3 DNA reads as TGCGCCAGCAGCCCGAACTCAGGGGTAGGAAACACCATATATTTT. This chain uses TRBV5-1 with TRBJ1-3, with D tentatively TRBD1 (6 bases). Germline V gene sequence: CDR1 SGHRS, CDR2 YFSETQ. The germline V and J ends were trimmed by 4 bases and 4 bases, with 15 bases remaining between them. The CDR3 covers 15 residues.

The gene calls are TRBV6-1 and TRBJ2-2; 11 nucleotides line up with TRBD2. Trimming at V came to 6 bases and at J to 6 bases, leaving 3 bases not matched to a gene. This CDR3 has 14 amino acids. Germline values: CDR1 MNHNS, CDR2 SASEGT. CDR3 region: CASRATSGAGELFF. In DNA, the CDR3 is TGTGCCAGCAGAGCGACTAGCGGGGCCGGGGAGCTGTTTTTT.

This rearrangement joins TRBV15 to TRBJ1-4; weak D call: TRBD1 (5 bases). Trimming shortened V by 4 bases and J by 0 bases, and 21 bases separated the two germline ends. Germline V gene lookup returns CDR1 LNHNV and CDR2 YYDKDF (reference sequence). The CDR3 runs to 19 residues. The CDR3 bases are TGTGCCACCAGCAAAAGACCCTTCCAAGGGACTTCAACTAATGAAAAACTGTTTTTT. Translation gives CATSKRPFQGTSTNEKLFF.

The chain employs TRBV27 and TRBJ1-2; a weak D match, TRBD1 (5 bases). CDR1 is MNHEY, CDR2 SMNVEV, per germline (reference sequence). V was trimmed by 6 bases and J by 3 bases, leaving 17 bases between them. This CDR3 has 15 amino acids. The CDR3 sequence is CASRSPQGFYYGYTF. Here the CDR3 DNA reads TGTGCCAGCAGATCTCCTCAGGGTTTTTACTATGGCTACACCTTC.

The CDR3 reads CATSRGGTGSILKASGANVLTF. The CDR3 bases are TGTGCCACCAGCAGAGGGGGGACAGGTAGCATCCTAAAAGCGTCAGGGGCCAACGTCCTGACTTTC. The rearrangement joins TRBV15 to TRBJ2-6, with TRBD1 matching over 8 bases. CDR3 length: 22 residues. CDR1 is LNHNV, CDR2 YYDKDF, per germline (reference sequence). V lost 1 base to trimming and J lost 4 bases; unmatched junction nucleotides: 21.

J is TRBJ1-2 and V is TRBV5-5; possibly TRBD1 for D (5 bases). V lost 4 bases, J lost 3 bases, and 19 bases lay in between. CDR3 length: 16 amino acids. Germline loops: CDR1 SGHKS, CDR2 YYEKEE (reference sequence). This chain's CDR3 is CASSRFQGRNDYGYTF. The CDR3 nucleotides are TGTGCCAGCAGCCGCTTTCAGGGCAGGAATGACTATGGCTACACCTTC.

This sequence joins TRBV29-1 and TRBJ2-2; D is perhaps TRBD1 (5 bases). Germline lookup yields CDR1 SQVTM and CDR2 ANQGSEA. With 5 bases removed from V and 6 bases from J, the gap between germline ends came to 10 bases. This CDR3 has 12 amino acids. Here the CDR3 reads CSVRGAPGELFF. For the CDR3, the DNA is TGCAGCGTTAGGGGTGCGCCCGGGGAGCTGTTTTTT.

The V and J genes are TRBV7-9 and TRBJ2-2; 7 positions match TRBD2. Germline V CDR1 and CDR2: SEHNR, FQNEAQ (reference sequence). V gave up 6 bases and J gave up 4 bases; unmatched junction bases: 11. The CDR3 covers 16 residues. The CDR3 bases are TGTGCCAGCAGTCCTCCCACTAGCGCGGCCACCGGGGAGCTGTTTTTT. Translation gives CASSPPTSAATGELFF.

This clone is a singleton in its sample. The genes are TRBV7-6 and TRBJ2-1, with 8 positions matching TRBD2. Per the germline V gene, CDR1 is SGHVS and CDR2 is FNYEAQ. V shed 8 bases and J 5 bases; nucleotides not matched to a gene: 5. CDR3 length equals 13 residues. The CDR3 coding sequence is TGTGCCAGCGGTACTAGCGGTGACAATGAGCAGTTCTTC. It encodes CASGTSGDNEQFF.

This clone was observed a handful of times. The gene calls are TRBV5-1 and TRBJ2-7; TRBD2 agrees at 14 bases. The germline V gene encodes CDR1 SGHRS and CDR2 YFSETQ. The CDR3 length is 15 residues. With 3 bases clipped from V and 1 base from J, the junction kept 0 bases outside the gene matches. Here the CDR3 reads CASSWTSGGSYEQYF. Written as DNA, the CDR3 is TGCGCCAGCAGCTGGACTAGCGGGGGGTCCTACGAGCAGTACTTC.

This chain uses TRBV5-1 with TRBJ2-7, with 8 bases lining up with TRBD1. CDR1 is SGHRS and CDR2 is YFSETQ in the germline V gene. V was pared by 5 bases and J by 4 bases, with 17 bases of the junction left unmatched. CDR3 size: 17 residues. DNA for the CDR3: TGCGCCAGCAGTCCGCAACCGGACAGGGCACTCGTATACGAGCAGTACTTC. It encodes CASSPQPDRALVYEQYF.

The chain recombines TRBV9 with TRBJ1-2, with 9 bases identical to TRBD1. After removal of 0 bases from V and 7 bases from J, the junction contained 4 bases not matched to a gene. There are 14 residues in the CDR3. Germline V gene sequence: CDR1 SGDLS, CDR2 YYNGEE. The CDR3 DNA sequence: TGTGCCAGCAGCGTAGTCACAGGGGGCTCTGGCTACACCTTC. Protein sequence: CASSVVTGGSGYTF.

The genes are TRBV27 and TRBJ2-6, with 7 positions matching TRBD2. J lost 2 bases, V lost 5 bases, and 9 bases had no gene match. The CDR3 totals 17 residues. CDR1 and CDR2 from the germline V gene are MNHEY and SMNVEV (reference sequence). CDR3 sequence (DNA): TGTGCCAGCAGTAACCCGAGAAGCGGGACTGGGGCCAACGTCCTGACTTTC. It codes for CASSNPRSGTGANVLTF.

On this clone itself: Other DNA sequences from this sample encode an identical CDR3 as well. The chain combines TRBV18 with TRBJ1-1; 8 bases fit TRBD1. V gave up 6 bases and J gave up 2 bases; unmatched junction bases: 8. The germline CDR1 and CDR2 sequences are KGHSH and LQKENI. The CDR3 contains 15 residues. The CDR3 sequence: CASSQGQGLNTEAFF. CDR3 nucleotides: TGTGCCAGCTCGCAAGGACAGGGTTTAAACACTGAAGCTTTCTTT.

The genes are TRBV27 and TRBJ1-1, with D possibly being TRBD1 (5 bases). This CDR3 region has 14 residues. Germline CDR1 and CDR2: MNHEY and SMNVEV (reference sequence). Trimming removed 4 bases from V and 1 base from J, with 10 bases in between. Here the CDR3 DNA reads TGTGCCAGCAGTTCTAGGGGCGGGAACACTGAAGCTTTCTTT. Protein: CASSSRGGNTEAFF.

This rearrangement joins TRBV5-6 to TRBJ1-2; D gene ambiguous. Trimming shortened V by 0 bases and J by 8 bases, and 11 bases separated the two germline ends. This CDR3 spans 13 amino acids. The germline V gene encodes CDR1 SGHDT and CDR2 YYEEEE. CDR3 in DNA: TGTGCCAGCAGCTTGGACAGCCGTGGGGGCTACACCTTC. Encoded protein: CASSLDSRGGYTF.

The gene calls are TRBV9 and TRBJ2-2, with 7 bases identical to TRBD2. From germline, CDR1 is SGDLS and CDR2 YYNGEE. This CDR3 is built from 16 residues. Trimming took 0 bases from V and 6 from J; bases not matched to a gene: 8. The CDR3, as DNA: TGTGCCAGCAGCGTAGTCCCGGGGGGAACGGCCGGGGAGCTGTTTTTT. Its protein product is CASSVVPGGTAGELFF.

The chain joins TRBV9 to TRBJ1-4; TRBD1 matches 8 bases. Germline CDR1 reads SGDLS; CDR2 reads YYNGEE. The CDR3 contains 15 residues. V was clipped by 3 bases and J by 7 bases; unmatched bases: 8. CDR3 in amino acids: CASSARQGAREKLFF. The DNA of the CDR3 is TGTGCCAGCAGCGCGCGGCAGGGGGCTCGTGAAAAACTGTTTTTT.

This clone appeared once. This chain joins TRBV29-1 and TRBJ2-6; D might be TRBD1 (5 bases). Deletions cut 5 bases from V and 0 bases from J, with 11 bases between. Germline CDR1 SQVTM, CDR2 ANQGSEA. The CDR3 runs 15 residues. CDR3 amino acids: CSVRTPRSGANVLTF. CDR3 bases: TGCAGCGTTAGGACACCTCGCTCTGGGGCCAACGTCCTGACTTTC.

The chain is built from TRBV10-3 and TRBJ2-3, with unresolved D. From germline, CDR1 is ENHRY and CDR2 SYGVKD. The CDR3 consists of 12 residues. V was trimmed by 7 bases and J by 3 bases, leaving 8 bases between them. CDR3 nucleotide sequence: TGTGCCATCATGGCGGAGACAGATACGCAGTATTTT. Its protein product is CAIMAETDTQYF.

The chain recombines TRBV7-9 with TRBJ2-1, with 7 bases fitting TRBD2. This CDR3 spans 16 amino acids. The V gene end was trimmed by 5 bases and the J gene end by 1 base; junction bases not matched to a gene: 8. Germline lookup yields CDR1 SEHNR and CDR2 FQNEAQ (reference sequence). The CDR3 loop reads CASSGEASGSYNEQFF. As DNA, the CDR3 is TGTGCCAGCAGCGGAGAGGCTAGCGGATCCTACAATGAGCAGTTCTTC. Based on the CDR3 plus reference TRBV7-9 and TRBJ2-1, the full variable domain is DTGVSQNPRHKITKRGQNVTFRCDPISEHNRLYWYRQTLGQGPEFLTYFQNEAQLEKSRLLSDRFSAERPKGSFSTLEIQRTEQGDSAMYLCASSGEASGSYNEQFFGPGTRLTVL.

The rearrangement links TRBV7-2 to TRBJ2-1; TRBD2 is a possible D gene (5 bases). The V gene's germline CDR1 is SGHTA and CDR2 FQGNSA. The CDR3 runs 15 residues. Between the trimmed V and J ends, which lost 2 bases and 0 bases, there was a span of 8 bases. This CDR3 reads CASSLSGSSYNEQFF. The CDR3 DNA reads TGTGCCAGCAGCTTAAGTGGGAGCTCCTACAATGAGCAGTTCTTC.

The chain carries TRBV6-4 and TRBJ2-7, with 8 bases matching TRBD1. The CDR3 has 14 amino acids. Trimming took 6 bases from V and 4 from J; bases not matched to a gene: 8. Germline loops: CDR1 MRHNA, CDR2 SNTAGT. This CDR3 is CASRGTGSKYEQYF. In nucleotides, the CDR3 is TGTGCCAGCAGAGGGACAGGTTCAAAGTACGAGCAGTACTTC.

This clone was seen a few times. CDR3 protein: CASSGAGILYEQYF. The CDR3 coding sequence is TGTGCCAGTAGTGGGGCAGGAATACTTTACGAGCAGTACTTC. The J gene is TRBJ2-7, the V gene TRBV19, with a weak D call TRBD1 (5 bases). The CDR3 loop spans 14 amino acids. CDR1 and CDR2 (germline): LNHDA, SQIVND (reference sequence). V dropped 5 bases and J dropped 4 bases, with 15 bases sitting between them.